This TCR beta chain is drawn from a study of cytomegalovirus exposure and HLA in healthy donors. Study as a whole: Of around 410 genotyped donors, 80% to 85% grouped in the Caucasian-associated ancestry cluster.

V gave up 1 base and J gave up 3 bases; unmatched junction bases: 10. In germline, CDR1 is LGHNA, CDR2 YNFKEQ. This CDR3 has 17 amino acids. Study outcomes and limitations: According to a later analysis, donors in an Asian-associated ancestry cluster reportedly had fewer N-insertions than the 666-donor mean.

Primers for the PCR totalled 60 Vbeta and 13 Jbeta. Sequencing used immunoSEQ multiplex PCR; TCRdb keeps in-frame clones, though not all of them. The table has some 200,000 clones, roughly 84% seen once. This clone was seen only once. Its specificity is not known. The chain employs TRBV4-2 and TRBJ2-3; 7 nucleotides align to TRBD2. The sample comprised PBMCs. This TCR was sampled from a girl between 10 and 17 years old in good health and CMV-seronegative. CDR3 residues: CASSQVLWEGETDTQYF. CDR3 nucleotides: TGTGCCAGCAGCCAAGTCCTTTGGGAGGGCGAGACAGATACGCAGTATTTT.